This T cell receptor beta chain was found in a study of early T cells in non-severe SARS-CoV-2 infection. At the level of the study: RNA in bulk from unsorted whole blood was sequenced, and chains were unpaired.

Overall study findings and caveats: Matching with VDJdb favored anti-spike CD8 responses (missing private and CD4 specificities).

This clonotype was counted many times. The target antigen is unknown. CDR1 SGHAT and CDR2 FQNNGV come from the germline V gene. V shed 5 bases and J shed 3 bases, with 8 bases lying between them. This CDR3 has 13 residues. Unique molecular identifiers were affixed to single, distinct cDNA molecules. Each CDR3 protein gets one entry after TCRdb re-called the 5' RACE reads with MiXCR. Here the sample spans 83,000 or so distinct CDR3 sequences, about 10% being singletons. Sequencing was performed on whole blood, taken at baseline. This chain links TRBV11-2 with TRBJ1-5; no reliable D call. The source is an adult who was a healthcare worker with PCR-confirmed SARS-CoV-2 infection or an uninfected control (not recorded which). The CDR3 sequence is CASSPSHNQPQHF. CDR3 nucleotides: TGTGCCAGCAGCCCATCTCACAATCAGCCCCAGCATTTT.